The source of this TCR beta chain is a study of shared T cell receptors in the human thymus. Germline CDR1 reads MNHEY; CDR2 reads SVGAGI. CDR3 length: 16 amino acids. V shed 0 bases, J shed 7 bases, and the junction held 7 bases outside the gene matches. Clones were read by immunoSEQ multiplex PCR, and TCRdb kept only the in-frame ones, dropping some. Of 540,000 or so clones listed, 78% were seen once; the top ten hold 0.013%. This sample was also put to use in a study of human thymus T cells. From that study: Thymic material originated from resections removed in the course of corrective heart surgery.

The clonotype was recovered from a boy less than two years old with a congenital heart defect. The chain joins TRBV6-5 to TRBJ1-4, with 8 bases that match TRBD1. Sequencing was performed on thymocytes. The CDR3: CASSYSQGALGEKLFF. In DNA form, the CDR3 reads TGTGCCAGCAGTTACTCGCAGGGGGCCCTTGGTGAAAAACTGTTTTTT.